This entry describes one T cell receptor beta chain. After removal of 5 bases from V and 10 bases from J, the junction contained 5 bases not matched to a gene. The CDR3 sequence is 15 residues long. Germline assignment: CDR1 SEHNR and CDR2 FQNEAQ (reference sequence). The record originates from a study of blood T cell repertoires in COVID-19. Looking at the study overall: There were acute and convalescent COVID-19 samples, and they came from the United States, Italy and Spain. Sample material is recorded as cDNA or gDNA derived from T cells, B-cell-depleted T cells, or PBMCs.

In the study's own analysis: Estimation of nucleated cell counts was performed using reference gene primer amplification. Sequencing was performed with immunoSEQ multiplex PCR; in TCRdb, only in-frame clones are kept and a portion is missing. For V, J and clone size, that table is used; D and trimming come from the DNA. The data contain around 300,000 clones, 75% to 90% of them singletons. V usage is TRBV7-9 and J usage is TRBJ2-1, with 16 bases matching TRBD2. The material sequenced was peripheral blood. This sequence was found in a woman aged 25-40 years with active or convalescent COVID-19. The chain's CDR3 is CASSPGTSGGEEQFF. The CDR3 DNA reads TGTGCCAGCAGCCCAGGGACTAGCGGGGGGGAGGAGCAGTTCTTC.